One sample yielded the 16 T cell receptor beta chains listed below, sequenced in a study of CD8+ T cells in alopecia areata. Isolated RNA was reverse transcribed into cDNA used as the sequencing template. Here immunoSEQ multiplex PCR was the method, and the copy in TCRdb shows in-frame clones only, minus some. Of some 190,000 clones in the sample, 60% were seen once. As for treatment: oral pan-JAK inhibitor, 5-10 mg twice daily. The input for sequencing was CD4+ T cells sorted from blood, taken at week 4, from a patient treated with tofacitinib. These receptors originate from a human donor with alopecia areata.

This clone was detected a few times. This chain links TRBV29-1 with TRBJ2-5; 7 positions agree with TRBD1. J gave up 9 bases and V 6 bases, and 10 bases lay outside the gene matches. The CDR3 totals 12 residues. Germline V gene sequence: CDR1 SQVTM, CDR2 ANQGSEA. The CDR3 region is CSVNAGGEAQYF. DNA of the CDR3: TGCAGCGTCAACGCAGGGGGTGAGGCCCAGTACTTC.

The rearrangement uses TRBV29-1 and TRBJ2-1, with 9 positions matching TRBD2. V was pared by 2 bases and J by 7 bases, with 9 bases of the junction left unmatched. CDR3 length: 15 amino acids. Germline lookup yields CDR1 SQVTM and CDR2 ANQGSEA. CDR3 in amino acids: CSVEIVAGVRNEQFF. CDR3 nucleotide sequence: TGCAGCGTTGAAATTGTAGCGGGAGTGAGAAATGAGCAGTTCTTC.

The CDR3 DNA reads TGTGCCATCAGGCCGGGACTAGCGGGAGGGACCCCAACGAATGAGCAGTTCTTC. It specifies CAIRPGLAGGTPTNEQFF. This sequence joins TRBV10-3 and TRBJ2-1; 16 nucleotides match TRBD2. V was clipped by 6 bases and J by 7 bases; unmatched bases: 12. Germline loops: CDR1 ENHRY, CDR2 SYGVKD. The CDR3 extends over 18 amino acids.

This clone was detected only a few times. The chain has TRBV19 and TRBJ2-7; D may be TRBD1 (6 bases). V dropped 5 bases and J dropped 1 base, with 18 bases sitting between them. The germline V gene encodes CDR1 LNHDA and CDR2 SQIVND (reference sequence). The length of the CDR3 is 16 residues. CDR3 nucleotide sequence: TGTGCCAGTAGTGGGCTTGGCAGGGGCGATTCCTACGAGCAGTACTTC. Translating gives CASSGLGRGDSYEQYF.

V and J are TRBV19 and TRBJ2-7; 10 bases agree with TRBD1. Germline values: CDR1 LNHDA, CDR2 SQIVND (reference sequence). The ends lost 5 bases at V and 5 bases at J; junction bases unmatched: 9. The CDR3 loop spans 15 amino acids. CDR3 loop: CASSGTDRGVHEQYF. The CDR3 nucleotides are TGTGCCAGTAGTGGGACGGACAGGGGGGTCCACGAGCAGTACTTC.

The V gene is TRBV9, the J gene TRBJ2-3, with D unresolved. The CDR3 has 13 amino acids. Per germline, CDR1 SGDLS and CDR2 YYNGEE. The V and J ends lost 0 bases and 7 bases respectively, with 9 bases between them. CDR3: CASSVGDINTQYF. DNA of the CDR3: TGTGCCAGCAGCGTAGGAGACATAAATACGCAGTATTTT. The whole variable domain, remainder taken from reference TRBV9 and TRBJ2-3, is DSGVTQTPKHLITATGQRVTLRCSPRSGDLSVYWYQQSLDQGLQFLIQYYNGEERAKGNILERFSAQQFPDLHSELNLSSLELGDSALYFCASSVGDINTQYFGPGTRLTVL.

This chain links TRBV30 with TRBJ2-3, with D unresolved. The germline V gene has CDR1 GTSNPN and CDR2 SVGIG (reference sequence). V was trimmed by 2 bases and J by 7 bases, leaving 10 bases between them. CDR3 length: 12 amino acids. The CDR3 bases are TGTGCCTGGAGTTCGACATCATATACGCAGTATTTT. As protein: CAWSSTSYTQYF.

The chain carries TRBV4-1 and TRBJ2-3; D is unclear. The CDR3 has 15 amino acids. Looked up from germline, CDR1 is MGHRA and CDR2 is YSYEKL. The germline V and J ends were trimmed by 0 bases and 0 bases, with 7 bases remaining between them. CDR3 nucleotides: TGCGCCAGCAGCCAAGATCAGGCTAGCACAGATACGCAGTATTTT. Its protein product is CASSQDQASTDTQYF.

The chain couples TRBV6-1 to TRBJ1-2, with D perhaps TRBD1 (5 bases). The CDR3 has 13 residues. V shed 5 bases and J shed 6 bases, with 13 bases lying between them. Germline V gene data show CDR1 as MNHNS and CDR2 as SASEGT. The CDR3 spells CASSREGVNGYTF. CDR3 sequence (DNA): TGTGCCAGCAGTCGCGAAGGGGTGAATGGCTACACCTTC.

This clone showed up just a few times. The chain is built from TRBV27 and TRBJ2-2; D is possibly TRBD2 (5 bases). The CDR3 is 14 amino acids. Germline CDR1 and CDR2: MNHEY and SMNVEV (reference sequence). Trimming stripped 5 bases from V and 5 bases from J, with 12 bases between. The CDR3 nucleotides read TGTGCCAGCAGTCGATCGCGGGTAACCGGGGAGCTGTTTTTT. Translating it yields CASSRSRVTGELFF.

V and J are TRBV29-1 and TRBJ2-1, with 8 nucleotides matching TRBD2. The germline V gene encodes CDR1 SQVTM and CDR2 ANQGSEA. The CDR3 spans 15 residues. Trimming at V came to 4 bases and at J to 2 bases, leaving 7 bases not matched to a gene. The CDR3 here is CSVAGGRPPYNEQFF. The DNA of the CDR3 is TGCAGCGTTGCTGGCGGGAGGCCCCCCTACAATGAGCAGTTCTTC.

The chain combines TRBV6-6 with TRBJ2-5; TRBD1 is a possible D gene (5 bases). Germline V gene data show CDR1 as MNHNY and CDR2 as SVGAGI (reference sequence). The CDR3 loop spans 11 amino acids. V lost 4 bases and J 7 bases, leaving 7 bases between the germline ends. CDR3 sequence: CASSSDRTQYF. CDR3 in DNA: TGTGCCAGCAGTTCCGACAGGACCCAGTACTTC.

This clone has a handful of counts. The CDR3, as DNA: TGCAGCGTTCCCGGGACAGCGAACACTGAAGCTTTCTTT. This translates into CSVPGTANTEAFF. This chain uses TRBV29-1 with TRBJ1-1, with TRBD1 identical over 7 bases. V lost 5 bases to trimming and J lost 1 base; unmatched junction nucleotides: 4. The CDR3 is made up of 13 amino acids. The V gene's germline CDR1 is SQVTM and CDR2 ANQGSEA.

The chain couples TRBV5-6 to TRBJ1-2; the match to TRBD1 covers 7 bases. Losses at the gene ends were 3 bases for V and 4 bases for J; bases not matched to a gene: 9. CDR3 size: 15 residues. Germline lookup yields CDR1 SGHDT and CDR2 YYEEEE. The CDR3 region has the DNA TGTGCCAGCAGCTCCTGGACAGGAGGCACCTATGGCTACACCTTC. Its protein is CASSSWTGGTYGYTF.

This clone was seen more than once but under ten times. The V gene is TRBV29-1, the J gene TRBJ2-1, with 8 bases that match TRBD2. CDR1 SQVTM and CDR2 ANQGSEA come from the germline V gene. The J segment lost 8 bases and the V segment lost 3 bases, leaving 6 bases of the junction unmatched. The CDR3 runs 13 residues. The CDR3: CSVDGLAGHEQFF. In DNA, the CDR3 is TGCAGCGTTGACGGCCTAGCGGGCCATGAGCAGTTCTTC.

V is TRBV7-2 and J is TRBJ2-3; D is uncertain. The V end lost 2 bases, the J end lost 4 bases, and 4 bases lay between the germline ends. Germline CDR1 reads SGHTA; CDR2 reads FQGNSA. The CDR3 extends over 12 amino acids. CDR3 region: CASSLSPDTQYF. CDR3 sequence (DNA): TGTGCCAGCAGCTTAAGTCCAGATACGCAGTATTTT. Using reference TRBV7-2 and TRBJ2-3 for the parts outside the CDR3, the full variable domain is GAGVSQSPSNKVTEKGKDVELRCDPISGHTALYWYRQSLGQGLEFLIYFQGNSAPDKSGLPSDRFSAERTGGSVSTLTIQRTQQEDSAVYLCASSLSPDTQYFGPGTRLTVL.